A selection of T cell receptor beta chains follows, all from one sample in a study of Ad26.COV2.S vaccination and SARS-CoV-2 variants. Measured with immunoSEQ multiplex PCR; TCRdb has only the in-frame clones, and not every one. The sample has fewer than 900,000 clones, 80% to 90% seen once. The sequencing used peripheral blood, collected in a trial of Ad26.COV2.S vaccine versus placebo. Receptor source: a person between 18 and 59 years old who received the Ad26.COV2.S COVID-19 vaccine or a placebo. Both conserved end residues are part of each CDR3. D genes are given only for firm matches. Clone size is not always given. Where it is, it says once, few, many or a class for expanded clones.

v_gene,d_gene,j_gene,abundance,CDR3aa
TRBV5-4,TRBD1,TRBJ1-2,.,CASSPTGIYGYTF
TRBV6-2/TRBV6-3,.,TRBJ2-5,.,CASSYSSGQETQYF
TRBV4-1,.,TRBJ2-1,.,CASSQESQRYNEQFF
TRBV9,.,TRBJ1-4,.,CATWGKDEKLFF
TRBV4-3,.,TRBJ2-5,.,CASSLGGVMGRETQYF
TRBV20-1,.,TRBJ1-1,few,CSAPVNTEAFF
TRBV4-2,TRBD2,TRBJ2-7,.,CASSRGGLAGVGEQYF
TRBV5-1,.,TRBJ1-2,.,CASSVGTLYGYTF
TRBV7-9,.,TRBJ2-5,.,CASTQRKGASQETQYF
TRBV2,.,TRBJ2-5,.,CASSVFIQETQYF